This paragraph reports one T cell receptor beta chain. Its antigen remains unidentified. Germline CDR1 MGHRA, CDR2 YSYEKL. The CDR3 has 14 amino acids. With V trimmed by 7 bases and J by 7 bases, 7 bases remained unmatched. The data stem from a study of OX40 agonist ivuxolimab in advanced cancers. Overall study context: Patients enrolled in dose escalation were diagnosed with hepatocellular carcinoma, melanoma, renal cell or head and neck cancer. General observations from the study: The study did not work out the antigen specificity of the expanded peripheral T cells. At 0.1 to 3.0 mg/kg, clonal expansion of CD4+ and CD8+ blood T cells had occurred by week 6. Low levels of normalized T-cell clonal expansion also appeared in some nonresponders.

Sequenced by immunoSEQ multiplex PCR; TCRdb stores in-frame clones only, minus some. The top ten hold under 3.5% of the sample, which has around 86,000 clones, about four fifths seen once. The sequence came from an adult with an advanced solid tumor such as melanoma, head and neck, liver or kidney cancer. The rearrangement joins TRBV4-1 to TRBJ1-3; 10 positions agree with TRBD1. Here the sequenced sample was CD4+ or CD8+ T cells sorted from blood, taken in a trial of the OX40 agonist ivuxolimab. The CDR3 region is CASTPRGQGNTIYF. For the CDR3, the DNA is TGCGCCAGCACCCCCCGGGGACAGGGGAACACCATATATTTT.